This TCR beta chain emerged from a study of cytomegalovirus exposure and HLA in healthy donors. General study points: The study carried out a later analysis of TCR beta sequences. It associated under 20,000 of them with specific HLA alleles at a false discovery rate of 0.05.

In the case of this clone: Its target is unknown.

The study ran its PCR with 60 Vbeta and 13 Jbeta primers. In the original workflow: In a later analysis, of 80 million to 90 million unique beta chains, around 9.9 million appeared in at least two donors. Assay used: immunoSEQ multiplex PCR; TCRdb lists only in-frame clones, some missing. The D gene and trimming were derived from the DNA, and the V and J assignments and clone size from that table. The sample includes 72,000 or so clones, 78% of them seen just once. The germline CDR1 and CDR2 sequences are SGHNT and YYREEE (reference sequence). The CDR3 totals 13 residues. With 2 bases removed from V and 4 bases from J, the gap between germline ends came to 9 bases.

V and J are TRBV5-4 and TRBJ1-2; the D is unclear. This receptor was taken from a man in his late teens or twenties in good health and CMV-seropositive. Sequenced sample: PBMCs. CDR3 protein: CASSFDMRYGYTF. The CDR3 DNA is TGTGCCAGCAGCTTCGACATGCGCTATGGCTACACCTTC.